The subject of this entry is one TCR beta chain. Antigen: not known. V was clipped by 5 bases and J by 5 bases, with 4 bases between them. The germline CDR1 and CDR2 sequences are MNHEY and SVGAGI. The CDR3 runs 11 residues. The data derive from a study of cytomegalovirus exposure and HLA in healthy donors. Researchers ran the PCR with 60 Vbeta and 13 Jbeta primers. Data came from immunoSEQ multiplex PCR; TCRdb stores just in-frame clones and leaves some out. The data contain about 160,000 clones, about 72% of them singletons. Study-level points and caveats: The authors later found HLA-associated TCR beta chains more clonally expanded than equally common others. A list of 150 or so TCR beta chains associated with cytomegalovirus was given.

The clonotype comes from a man aged 55 to 70 in good health and CMV-seronegative. The sequenced sample consisted of PBMCs. The chain uses TRBV6-5 and TRBJ2-1, with D unresolved. The CDR3 is CASSGHNEQFF. The CDR3 nucleotides read TGTGCCAGCAGTGGCCACAATGAGCAGTTCTTC.